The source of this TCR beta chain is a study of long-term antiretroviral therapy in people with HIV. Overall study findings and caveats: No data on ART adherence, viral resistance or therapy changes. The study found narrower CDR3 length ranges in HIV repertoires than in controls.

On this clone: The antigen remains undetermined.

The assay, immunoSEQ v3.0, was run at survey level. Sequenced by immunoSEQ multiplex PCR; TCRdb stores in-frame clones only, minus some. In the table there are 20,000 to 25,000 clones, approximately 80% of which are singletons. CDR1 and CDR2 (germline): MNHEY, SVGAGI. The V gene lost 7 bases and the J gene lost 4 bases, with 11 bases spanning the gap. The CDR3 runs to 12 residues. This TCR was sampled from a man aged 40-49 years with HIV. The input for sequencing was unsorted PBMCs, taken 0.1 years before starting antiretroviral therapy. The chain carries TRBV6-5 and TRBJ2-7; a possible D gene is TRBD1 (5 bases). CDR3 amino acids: CASKLQAYEQYF. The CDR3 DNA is TGTGCCAGCAAATTACAGGCTTACGAGCAGTACTTC.